This T cell receptor (beta chain) originates from a study of blood T cell repertoires in COVID-19. Looking at the study overall: T cells, B-cell-depleted T cells, or PBMCs provided the cDNA or gDNA that served as material.

The germline V and J ends were trimmed by 0 bases and 1 base, with 9 bases remaining between them. CDR3 length equals 15 residues. CDR1 and CDR2 from the germline V gene are LGHNA and YSLEER. Produced via immunoSEQ multiplex PCR; TCRdb's table is partial and in-frame only. The sample includes approximately 99,000 clones, 88% of them seen just once. This chain uses TRBV4-3 with TRBJ1-1; D possibly corresponds to TRBD1 (5 bases). This sequence originates from a man aged 50-59 years with COVID-19, enrolled during active disease. Sequencing used peripheral blood. The DNA of the CDR3 is TGCGCCAGCAGCCAAGATTTTAGGGGGAACACTGAAGCTTTCTTT. Protein sequence: CASSQDFRGNTEAFF.